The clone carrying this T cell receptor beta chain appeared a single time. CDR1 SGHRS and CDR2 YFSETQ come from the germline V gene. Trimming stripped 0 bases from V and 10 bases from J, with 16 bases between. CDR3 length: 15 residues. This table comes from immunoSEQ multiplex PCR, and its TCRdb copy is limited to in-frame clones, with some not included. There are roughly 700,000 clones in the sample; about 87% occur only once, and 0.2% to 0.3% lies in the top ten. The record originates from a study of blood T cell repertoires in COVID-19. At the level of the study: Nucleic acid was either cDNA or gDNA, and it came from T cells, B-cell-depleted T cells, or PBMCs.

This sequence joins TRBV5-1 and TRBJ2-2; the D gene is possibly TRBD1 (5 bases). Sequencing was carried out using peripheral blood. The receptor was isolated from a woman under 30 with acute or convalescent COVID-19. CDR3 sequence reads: CASSLVTGQGSELFF. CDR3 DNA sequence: TGCGCCAGCAGCTTGGTTACAGGTCAAGGCTCGGAGCTGTTTTTT. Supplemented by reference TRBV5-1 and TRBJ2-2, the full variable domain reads KAGVTQTPRYLIKTRGQQVTLSCSPISGHRSVSWYQQTPGQGLQFLFEYFSETQRNKGNFPGRFSGRQFSNSRSEMNVSTLELGDSALYLCASSLVTGQGSELFFGEGSRLTVL.